This T cell receptor beta chain was recorded in a study of shared clonotypes between healthy human individuals. Study-level background: Donors had three CD4 naive, three CD4 memory, two CD8 naive and one CD8 memory plate apiece. Study findings and constraints: Some clonotypes were shared by all four sorted-subset donors, while others were not shared. The non-shared ones had lower generation probabilities than the shared ones.

V shed 6 bases and J 9 bases; nucleotides not matched to a gene: 17. Germline-derived CDR1 and CDR2 are SQVTM and ANQGSEA. This CDR3 spans 17 amino acids. Only in-frame clones appear in the TCRdb table, and some are missing; sequencing was by immunoSEQ multiplex PCR. The sample records 2 million to 3 million clones, 93% being singletons. The donors were adults (healthy and HIV-negative) with no recent acute infections or vaccinations. The count of this clone is one. Its antigen is unidentified. This rearrangement joins TRBV29-1 to TRBJ2-1, with 13 nucleotides matching TRBD2. This TCR was sampled from a man between 18 and 35 years old in good health. Some clones in this sample may be carry-over from other donors' samples. Sequencing was done on a sample of naive CD4+ T cells from PBMCs. This sample's subset: CD45RA+ positively selected. DNA of the CDR3: TGCAGCGTCGCGGGGACTAGCGGGGACCTCCCTAGGGGTGAGCAGTTCTTC. The encoded protein is CSVAGTSGDLPRGEQFF.